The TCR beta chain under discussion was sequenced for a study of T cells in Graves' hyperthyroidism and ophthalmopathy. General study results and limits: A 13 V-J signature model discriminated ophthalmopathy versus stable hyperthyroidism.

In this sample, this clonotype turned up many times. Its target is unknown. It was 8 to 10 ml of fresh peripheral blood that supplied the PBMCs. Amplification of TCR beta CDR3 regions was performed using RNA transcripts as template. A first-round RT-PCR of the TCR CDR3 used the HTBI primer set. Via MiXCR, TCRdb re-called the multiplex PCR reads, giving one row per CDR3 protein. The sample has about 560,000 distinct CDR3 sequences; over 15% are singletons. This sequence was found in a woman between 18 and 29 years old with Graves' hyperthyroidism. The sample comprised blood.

DNA of the CDR3: TGTGCCAGCAGTTACTCGATCTTGGCGGGAGCAAGCACAGATACGCAGTATTTT. Translated, it gives CASSYSILAGASTDTQYF. The rearrangement uses TRBV6-5 and TRBJ2-3; 7 bases agree with TRBD2. Losses at the gene ends were 0 bases for V and 0 bases for J; bases not matched to a gene: 9. CDR1 is MNHEY, CDR2 SVGAGI, per germline. The CDR3 covers 18 residues.